This T cell receptor beta chain was recovered during a study of identical twins. General study findings and limits: Fewer insertions characterized abundant cord blood beta clonotypes, whereas memory repertoires showed none.

This clonotype has a single count. The antigen is unknown. A universal primer site arose from template switching, and cDNA bore unique molecular identifiers. TCRdb reprocessed the 5' RACE reads via MiXCR and lists one record per CDR3 protein. The table records 650,000 to 750,000 distinct CDR3 sequences, around 21% of them present only once. The V end lost 4 bases, the J end lost 0 bases, and 12 bases lay between the germline ends. The germline CDR1 and CDR2 sequences are LGHDT and YNNKEL (reference sequence). This CDR3 has 15 residues. This sample was shared with a second study, whose subject was T cells expressing NK-cell markers. In that study: Dominant NKG2C+ clonotypes were found to form about 1.0-7.5% of CD8+ T cells in over 5 donors. The HCMV specificity of the expanded NKG2C+ T cell clones stayed unresolved.

V gene TRBV3-1 combines with J gene TRBJ2-5; D not resolved. The material sequenced was PBMCs. The source of this sequence is a young woman in good health. CDR3 in DNA: TGTGCCAGCAGCCCTTCCTGGGCTAACCAAGAGACCCAGTACTTC. Amino acid sequence: CASSPSWANQETQYF.